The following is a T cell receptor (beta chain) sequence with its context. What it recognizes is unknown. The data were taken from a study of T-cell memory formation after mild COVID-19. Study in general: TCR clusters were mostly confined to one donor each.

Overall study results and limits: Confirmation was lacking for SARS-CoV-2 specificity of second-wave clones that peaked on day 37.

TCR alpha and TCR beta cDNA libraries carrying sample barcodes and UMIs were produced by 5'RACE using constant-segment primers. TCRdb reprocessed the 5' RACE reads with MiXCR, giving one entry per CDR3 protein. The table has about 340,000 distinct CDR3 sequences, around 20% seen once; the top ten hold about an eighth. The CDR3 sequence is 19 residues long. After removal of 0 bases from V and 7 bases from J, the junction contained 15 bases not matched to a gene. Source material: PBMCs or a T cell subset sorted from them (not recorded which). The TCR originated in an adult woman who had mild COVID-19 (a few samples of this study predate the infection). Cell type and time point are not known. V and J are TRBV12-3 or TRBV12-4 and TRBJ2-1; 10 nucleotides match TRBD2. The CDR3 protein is CASSLANSRSGRAVNEQFF. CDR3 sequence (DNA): TGTGCCAGCAGTTTAGCGAACTCAAGGAGCGGGAGGGCCGTGAATGAGCAGTTCTTC.